A single TCR beta chain is shown here with its context. This record comes from a study of control samples from healthy donors and cancer patients. The CDR3 runs to 15 residues. Germline V lookup: CDR1 LGHDT, CDR2 YNNKEL (reference sequence). The ends lost 4 bases at V and 9 bases at J; junction bases unmatched: 12. Libraries were prepared by immunoSEQ multiplex PCR; TCRdb keeps only in-frame clonotypes and omits some of them. Among tens of thousands of clones listed, around 70% were seen once. This sequence was found in a male donor with melanoma. The sequenced material came from formalin-fixed, paraffin-embedded tissue. The rearrangement joins TRBV3-1 (or the pseudogene TRBV3-2) to TRBJ2-7; the match to TRBD1 covers 10 bases. CDR3 sequence (DNA): TGTGCCAGCAGCCCCAGTGCGACAGGGGGCTTCGGGCAGTACTTC. The encoded protein is CASSPSATGGFGQYF.